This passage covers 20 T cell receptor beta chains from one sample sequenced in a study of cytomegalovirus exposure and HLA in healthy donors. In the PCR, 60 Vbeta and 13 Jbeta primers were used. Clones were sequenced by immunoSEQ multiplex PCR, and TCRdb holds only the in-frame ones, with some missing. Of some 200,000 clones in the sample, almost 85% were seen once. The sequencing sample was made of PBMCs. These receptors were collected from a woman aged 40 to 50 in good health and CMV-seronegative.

The CDR3 spells CASTLVGPNQPQHF. CDR3 DNA sequence: TGTGCCAGCACCCTCGTCGGTCCCAATCAGCCCCAGCATTTT. The chain has TRBV28 and TRBJ1-5; D call uncertain. The germline gives CDR1 MDHEN, CDR2 SYDVKM. The V gene lost 7 bases and the J gene lost 3 bases, with 13 bases spanning the gap. The CDR3 totals 14 residues.

The CDR3 reads CASSLALTGLSNQPQHF. The CDR3 nucleotides read TGTGCCAGCAGCTTGGCCCTGACAGGGCTTAGCAATCAGCCCCAGCATTTT. This chain joins TRBV5-8 and TRBJ1-5; 7 bases match TRBD1. Trimming cost V 0 bases and J 0 bases; bases outside gene matches: 6. Germline-derived CDR1 and CDR2 are SGHTS and YDEGEE. The CDR3 sequence is 17 residues long.

The DNA of the CDR3 is TGTGCCAGCACCCCACAGGGAACTAATGAAAAACTGTTTTTT. It translates to CASTPQGTNEKLFF. The V and J genes are TRBV7-9 and TRBJ1-4, with D possibly matching TRBD1 (6 bases). Trimming stripped 7 bases from V and 1 base from J, with 10 bases between. The CDR3 totals 14 residues. Germline CDR1 reads SEHNR; CDR2 reads FQNEAQ (reference sequence).

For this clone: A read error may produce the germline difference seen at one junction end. Written as DNA, the CDR3 is TGTGCTAGCAGCTTAGGGAGCGGGGAGCTGTTTTTT. Its protein is CASSLGSGELFF. The genes are TRBV7-7 and TRBJ2-2; perhaps TRBD2 as D (5 bases). The CDR3 contains 12 residues. The germline V gene encodes CDR1 SSHAT and CDR2 FNYEAQ (reference sequence).

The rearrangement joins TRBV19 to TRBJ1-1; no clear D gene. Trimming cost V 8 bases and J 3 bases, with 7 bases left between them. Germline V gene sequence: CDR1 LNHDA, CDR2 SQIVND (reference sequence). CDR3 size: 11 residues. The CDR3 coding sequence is TGTGCCAGTTTCCGAGACACTGAAGCTTTCTTT. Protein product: CASFRDTEAFF.

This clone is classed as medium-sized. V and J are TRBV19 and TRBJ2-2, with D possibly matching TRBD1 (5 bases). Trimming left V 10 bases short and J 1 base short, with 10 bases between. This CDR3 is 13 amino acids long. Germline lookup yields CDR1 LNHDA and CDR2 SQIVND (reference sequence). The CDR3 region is CAISRENTGELFF. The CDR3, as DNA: TGTGCCATATCCAGGGAGAACACCGGGGAGCTGTTTTTT.

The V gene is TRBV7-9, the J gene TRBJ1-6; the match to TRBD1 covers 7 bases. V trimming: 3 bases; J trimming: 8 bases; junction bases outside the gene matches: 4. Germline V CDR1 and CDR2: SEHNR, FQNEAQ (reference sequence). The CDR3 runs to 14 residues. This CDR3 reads CASSFGQAYSPLHF. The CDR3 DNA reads TGTGCCAGCAGCTTTGGACAGGCTTATTCACCCCTCCACTTT.

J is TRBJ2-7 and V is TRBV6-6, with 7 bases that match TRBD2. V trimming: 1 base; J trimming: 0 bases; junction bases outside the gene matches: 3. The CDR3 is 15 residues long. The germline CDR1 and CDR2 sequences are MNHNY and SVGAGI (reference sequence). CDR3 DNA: TGTGCCAGCAGTTACTATGGGGGGGGCTCCTACGAGCAGTACTTC. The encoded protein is CASSYYGGGSYEQYF.

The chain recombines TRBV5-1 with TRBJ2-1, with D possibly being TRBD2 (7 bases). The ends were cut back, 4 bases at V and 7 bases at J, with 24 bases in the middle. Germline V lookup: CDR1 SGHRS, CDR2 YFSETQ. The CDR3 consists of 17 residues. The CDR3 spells CASSPDGVGGGPNEQFF. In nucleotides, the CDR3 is TGCGCCAGCAGCCCGGACGGGGTGGGCGGGGGCCCTAATGAGCAGTTCTTC.

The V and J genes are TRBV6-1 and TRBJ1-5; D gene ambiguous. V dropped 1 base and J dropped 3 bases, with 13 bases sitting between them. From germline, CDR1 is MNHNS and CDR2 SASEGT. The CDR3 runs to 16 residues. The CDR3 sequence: CASSEGQTRLNQPQHF. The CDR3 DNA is TGTGCCAGCAGTGAAGGCCAGACTCGGCTCAATCAGCCCCAGCATTTT.

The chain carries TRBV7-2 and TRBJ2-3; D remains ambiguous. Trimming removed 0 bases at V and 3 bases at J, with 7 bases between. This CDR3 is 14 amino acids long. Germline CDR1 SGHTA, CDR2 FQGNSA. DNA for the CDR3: TGTGCCAGCAGCTTAGCGGCGAGGACAGATACGCAGTATTTT. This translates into CASSLAARTDTQYF.

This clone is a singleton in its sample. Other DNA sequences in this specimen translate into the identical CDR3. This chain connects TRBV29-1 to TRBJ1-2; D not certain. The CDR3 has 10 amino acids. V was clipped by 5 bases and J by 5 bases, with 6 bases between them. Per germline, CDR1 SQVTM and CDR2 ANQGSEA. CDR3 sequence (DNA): TGCAGCGTTCCAGGATATGGCTACACCTTC. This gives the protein CSVPGYGYTF. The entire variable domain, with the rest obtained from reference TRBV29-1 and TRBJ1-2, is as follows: SAVISQKPSRDICQRGTSLTIQCQVDSQVTMMFWYRQQPGQSLTLIATANQGSEATYESGFVIDKFPISRPNLTFSTLTVSNMSPEDSSIYLCSVPGYGYTFGSGTRLTVV.

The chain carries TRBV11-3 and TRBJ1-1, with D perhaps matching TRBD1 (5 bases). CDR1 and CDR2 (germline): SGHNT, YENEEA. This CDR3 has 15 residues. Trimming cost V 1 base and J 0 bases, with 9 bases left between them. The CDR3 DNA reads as TGTGCCAGCAGCTTAGGGGGCAGCATGAACACTGAAGCTTTCTTT. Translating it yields CASSLGGSMNTEAFF.

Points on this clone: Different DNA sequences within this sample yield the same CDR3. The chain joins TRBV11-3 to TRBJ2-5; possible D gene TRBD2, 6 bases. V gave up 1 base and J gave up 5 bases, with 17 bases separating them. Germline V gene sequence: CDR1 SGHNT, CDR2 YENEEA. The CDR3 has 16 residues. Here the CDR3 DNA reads TGTGCCAGCAGCTTAGCTACGGGGAGGTTCGAGGAGACCCAGTACTTC. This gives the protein CASSLATGRFEETQYF.

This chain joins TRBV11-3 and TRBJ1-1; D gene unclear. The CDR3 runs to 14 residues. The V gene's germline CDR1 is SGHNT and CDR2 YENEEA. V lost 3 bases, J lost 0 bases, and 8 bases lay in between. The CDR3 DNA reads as TGTGCCAGCAGCTTTGCGGGGATGAACACTGAAGCTTTCTTT. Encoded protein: CASSFAGMNTEAFF.

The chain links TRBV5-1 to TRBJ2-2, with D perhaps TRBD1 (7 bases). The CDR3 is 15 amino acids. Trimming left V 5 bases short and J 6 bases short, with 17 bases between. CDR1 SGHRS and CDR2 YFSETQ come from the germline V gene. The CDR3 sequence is CASRTRGGTAGELFF. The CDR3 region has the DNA TGCGCCAGCAGAACCCGCGGAGGGACAGCCGGGGAGCTGTTTTTT.

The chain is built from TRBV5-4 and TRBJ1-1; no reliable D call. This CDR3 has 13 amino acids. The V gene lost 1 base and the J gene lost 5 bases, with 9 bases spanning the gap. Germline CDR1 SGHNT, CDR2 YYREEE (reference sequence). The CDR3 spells CASSLSGETEAFF. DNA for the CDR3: TGTGCCAGCAGCTTGTCCGGGGAAACTGAAGCTTTCTTT. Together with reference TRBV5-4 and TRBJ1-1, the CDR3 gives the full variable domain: ETGVTQSPTHLIKTRGQQVTLRCSSQSGHNTVSWYQQALGQGPQFIFQYYREEENGRGNFPPRFSGLQFPNYSSELNVNALELDDSALYLCASSLSGETEAFFGQGTRLTVV.

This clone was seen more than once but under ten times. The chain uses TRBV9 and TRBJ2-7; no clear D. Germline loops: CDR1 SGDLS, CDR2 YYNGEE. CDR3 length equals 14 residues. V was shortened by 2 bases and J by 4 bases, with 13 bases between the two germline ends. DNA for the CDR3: TGTGCCAGCAGCGTGTCGGAGAATCCGTACGAGCAGTACTTC. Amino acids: CASSVSENPYEQYF.

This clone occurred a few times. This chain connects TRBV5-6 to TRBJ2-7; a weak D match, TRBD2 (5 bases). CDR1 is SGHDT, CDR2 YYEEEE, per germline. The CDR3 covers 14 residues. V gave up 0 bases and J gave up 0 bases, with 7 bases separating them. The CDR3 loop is CASSLVAGSYEQYF. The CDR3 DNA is TGTGCCAGCAGCTTGGTTGCGGGCTCCTACGAGCAGTACTTC.

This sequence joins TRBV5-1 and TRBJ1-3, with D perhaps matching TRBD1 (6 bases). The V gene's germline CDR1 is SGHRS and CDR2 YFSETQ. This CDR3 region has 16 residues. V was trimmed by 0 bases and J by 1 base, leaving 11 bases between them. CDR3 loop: CASSLARGASGNTIYF. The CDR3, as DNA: TGCGCCAGCAGCTTGGCCCGGGGGGCTTCTGGAAACACCATATATTTT.